The 3 T cell receptor beta chains listed next were all sequenced from one sample in a study of blood T cells in healthy people across ages. Primed by a sample-barcoded 5' primer and a J-beta primer mix, a second PCR proceeded for 7 to 11 cycles. One entry per CDR3 protein, called by TCRdb with MiXCR from the 5' RACE reads. The table records some 710,000 distinct CDR3 sequences, about 24% of them present only once. Sequencing was done on a sample of blood. The receptors originated from an older man in good health.

The chain combines TRBV20-1 with TRBJ2-7, with D possibly matching TRBD2 (5 bases). This CDR3 spans 15 amino acids. The germline gives CDR1 DFQATT, CDR2 SNEGSKA (reference sequence). V lost 0 bases to trimming and J lost 2 bases, with 14 bases between them. In nucleotides, the CDR3 is TGCAGTGCTAGAGACCGCCTCCGGGAACCCTACGAGCAGTACTTC. The encoded protein is CSARDRLREPYEQYF.

CDR3 in amino acids: CASSQVLGVEYGYTF. For the CDR3, the DNA is TGTGCCAGCAGCCAAGTGCTTGGGGTCGAATATGGCTACACCTTC. The genes are TRBV3-1 and TRBJ1-2, with D unclear. V dropped 1 base and J dropped 5 bases, with 14 bases sitting between them. Germline V lookup: CDR1 LGHDT, CDR2 YNNKEL (reference sequence). The CDR3 runs to 15 residues. Using reference TRBV3-1 and TRBJ1-2 for the parts outside the CDR3, the full variable domain is DTAVSQTPKYLVTQMGNDKSIKCEQNLGHDTMYWYKQDSKKFLKIMFSYNNKELIINETVPNRFSPKSPDKAHLNLHINSLELGDSAVYFCASSQVLGVEYGYTFGSGTRLTVV.

This clonotype was seen more than once but under ten times. This chain connects TRBV7-2 to TRBJ2-5; TRBD2 matches at 10 bases. Germline trimming cut 3 bases from V and 1 base from J; bases unmatched to any gene: 2. CDR3 length: 15 residues. Germline V CDR1 and CDR2: SGHTA, FQGNSA. CDR3 sequence (DNA): TGTGCCAGCAGCTTCTGGACTAGCGGCCAAGAGACCCAGTACTTC. Its translation is CASSFWTSGQETQYF.